This T cell receptor (beta chain) was captured by sequencing in a study of shared clonotypes between healthy human individuals. About the research overall: Donors consisted of two women and a few men between 18 and 49. CD4 naive cells filled three plates per donor, CD4 memory three, CD8 naive two and CD8 memory one.

Assay used: immunoSEQ multiplex PCR; TCRdb lists only in-frame clones, some missing. The profile shows approximately 600,000 clones, 85% to 95% of them singletons. It was CD45RO-negative cells, positively selected for CCR7, that made up naive CD8 cells, with terminally differentiated effector memory CD45RA+ cells excluded. Overall study findings and caveats: Among donors, sharing of clonotypes was expected to be affected by sequencing depth. Larger richness was generally estimated for naive than memory subsets.

Trimming removed 1 base at V and 5 bases at J, with 14 bases between. The germline CDR1 and CDR2 sequences are MDHEN and SYDVKM. The CDR3 spans 15 residues. Points on this clone: Its antigen is not identified.

The specimen was naive CD8+ T cells sorted from blood. The chain joins TRBV28 to TRBJ2-5; maybe TRBD2 (5 bases). This clonotype originated in a woman aged 25 to 39 in good health. CDR3 region: CASSLLAVATETQYF. DNA of the CDR3: TGTGCCAGCAGTTTATTGGCGGTAGCGACGGAGACCCAGTACTTC.